The clone carrying this T cell receptor beta chain was picked up many times. The data stem from a study of T cells after yellow fever vaccination. Losses at the gene ends were 2 bases for V and 0 bases for J; bases not matched to a gene: 8. Germline-derived CDR1 and CDR2 are DFQATT and SNEGSKA (reference sequence). CDR3 size: 16 residues. Findings of the study overall: A limited proportion of clonotypes was detected within both the CD4 and CD8 compartments.

TCRdb reprocessed the 5' RACE reads with MiXCR, giving one entry per CDR3 protein. The table shows about 58,000 distinct CDR3 sequences, with about 5.2% occurring only once. The material sequenced was PBMCs, either bulk or a sorted T-cell subset (CD4+, CD8+, memory, or dextramer-sorted; not recorded which), taken on the day of the yellow fever booster vaccination. J is TRBJ1-1 and V is TRBV20-1, with 8 nucleotides matching TRBD1. The source is a man younger than 30 who received the YFV17D yellow fever vaccine. The CDR3 nucleotides are TGCAGTGCTAGAACAGGGGGTCCCCCTATGAACACTGAAGCTTTCTTT. This sequence encodes CSARTGGPPMNTEAFF.